Here is one T cell receptor (beta chain) with its context. The antigen remains unidentified. Some clones are missing from TCRdb's copy, which holds only in-frame ones; the method was immunoSEQ multiplex PCR. The sample consists of more than 25,000 clones, approximately 79% of them appearing once. Time point meaning: week 35, safety follow-up. A 20-mer mutant IDH1 peptide at 300 ug was injected subcutaneously with topical imiquimod. These data originate in a study of a mutant IDH1 vaccine in newly diagnosed glioma. This CDR3 contains 20 residues. V lost 6 bases, J lost 2 bases, and 16 bases stayed unmatched. Looked up from germline, CDR1 is SGHVS and CDR2 is FNYEAQ.

This chain joins TRBV7-6 and TRBJ2-1; 13 bases map to TRBD2. The sequence was collected from a woman aged 25 to 39 with glioma. Some clones in this sample may be carry-over from other donors' samples. The source material was PBMCs, sampled from a glioma patient whose treatment included an IDH1 peptide vaccine. For the CDR3, the DNA is TGTGCCAGCAGTTTTACCGGGGCCTTCGGGACTAGCGGGACCTACAATGAGCAGTTCTTC. This translates into CASSFTGAFGTSGTYNEQFF.